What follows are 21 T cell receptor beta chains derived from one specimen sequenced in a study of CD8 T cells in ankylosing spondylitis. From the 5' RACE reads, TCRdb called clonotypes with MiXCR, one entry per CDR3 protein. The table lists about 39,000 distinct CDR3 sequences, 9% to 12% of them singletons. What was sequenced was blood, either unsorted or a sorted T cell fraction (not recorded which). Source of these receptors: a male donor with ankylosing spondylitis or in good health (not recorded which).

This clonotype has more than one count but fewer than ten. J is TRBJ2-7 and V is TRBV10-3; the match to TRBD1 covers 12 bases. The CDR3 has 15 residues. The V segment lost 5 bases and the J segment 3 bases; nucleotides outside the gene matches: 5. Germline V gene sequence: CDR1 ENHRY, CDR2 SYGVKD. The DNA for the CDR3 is TGTGCCATCAGTCCCGGGACAGGGGGCTTCTACGAGCAGTACTTC. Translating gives CAISPGTGGFYEQYF.

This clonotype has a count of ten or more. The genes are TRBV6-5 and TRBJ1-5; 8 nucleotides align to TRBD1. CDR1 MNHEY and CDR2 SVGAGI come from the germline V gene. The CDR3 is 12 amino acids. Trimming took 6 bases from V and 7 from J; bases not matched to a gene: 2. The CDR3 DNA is TGTGCCAGCAGCCCAGGGGGCCAGCCCCAGCATTTT. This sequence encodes CASSPGGQPQHF.

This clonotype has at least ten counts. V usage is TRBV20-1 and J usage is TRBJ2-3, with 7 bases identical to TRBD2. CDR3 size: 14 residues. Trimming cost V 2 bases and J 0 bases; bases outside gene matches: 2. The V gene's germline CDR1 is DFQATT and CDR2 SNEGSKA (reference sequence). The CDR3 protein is CSARLAVSTDTQYF. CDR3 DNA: TGCAGTGCTAGACTAGCGGTTAGCACAGATACGCAGTATTTT.

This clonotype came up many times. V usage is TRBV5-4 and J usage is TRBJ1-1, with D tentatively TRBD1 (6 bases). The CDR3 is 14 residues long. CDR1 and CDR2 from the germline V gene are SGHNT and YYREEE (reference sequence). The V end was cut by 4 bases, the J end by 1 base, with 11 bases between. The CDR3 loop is CASSPGHQNTEAFF. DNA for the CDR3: TGTGCCAGCAGCCCGGGACACCAGAACACTGAAGCTTTCTTT.

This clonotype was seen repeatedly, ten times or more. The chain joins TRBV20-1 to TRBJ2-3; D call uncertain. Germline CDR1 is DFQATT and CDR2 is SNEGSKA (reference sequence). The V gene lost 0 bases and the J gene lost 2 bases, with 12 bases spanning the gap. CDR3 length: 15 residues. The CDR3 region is CSARDLQGVTDTQYF. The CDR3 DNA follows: TGCAGTGCTAGAGACCTTCAAGGAGTCACAGATACGCAGTATTTT.

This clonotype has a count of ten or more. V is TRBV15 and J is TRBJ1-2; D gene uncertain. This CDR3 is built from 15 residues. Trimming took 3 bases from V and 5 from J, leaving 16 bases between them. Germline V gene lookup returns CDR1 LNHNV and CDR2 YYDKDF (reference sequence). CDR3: CATSSKSLGWYGYTF. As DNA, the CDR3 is TGTGCCACCAGCAGTAAAAGTTTGGGGTGGTATGGCTACACCTTC.

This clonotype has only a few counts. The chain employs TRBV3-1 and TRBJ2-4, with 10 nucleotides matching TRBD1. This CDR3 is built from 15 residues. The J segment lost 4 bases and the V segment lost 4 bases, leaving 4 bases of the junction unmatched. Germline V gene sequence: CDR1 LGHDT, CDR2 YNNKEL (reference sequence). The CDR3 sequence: CASSLQGQGKNIQYF. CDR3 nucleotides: TGTGCCAGCAGCCTCCAGGGACAGGGGAAAAACATTCAGTACTTC.

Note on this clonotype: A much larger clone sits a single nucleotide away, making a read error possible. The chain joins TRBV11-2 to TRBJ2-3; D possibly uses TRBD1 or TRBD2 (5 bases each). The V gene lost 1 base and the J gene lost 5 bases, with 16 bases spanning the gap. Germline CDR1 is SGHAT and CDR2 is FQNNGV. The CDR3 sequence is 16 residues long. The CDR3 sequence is CASSLGGCRAGDTQYF. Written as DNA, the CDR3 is TGTGCCAGCAGCTTAGGGGGGTGCAGGGCTGGAGATACGCAGTATTTT. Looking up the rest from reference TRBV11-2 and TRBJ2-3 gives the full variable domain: EAGVAQSPRYKIIEKRQSVAFWCNPISGHATLYWYQQILGQGPKLLIQFQNNGVVDDSQLPKDRFSAERLKGVDSTLKIQPAKLEDSAVYLCASSLGGCRAGDTQYFGPGTRLTVL.

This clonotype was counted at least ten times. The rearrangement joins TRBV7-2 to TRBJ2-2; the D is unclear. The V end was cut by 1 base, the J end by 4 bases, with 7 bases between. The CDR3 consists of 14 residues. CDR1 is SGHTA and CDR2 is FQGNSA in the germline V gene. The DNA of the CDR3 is TGTGCCAGCAGCTTAGTGACGGGCACCGGGGAGCTGTTTTTT. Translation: CASSLVTGTGELFF.

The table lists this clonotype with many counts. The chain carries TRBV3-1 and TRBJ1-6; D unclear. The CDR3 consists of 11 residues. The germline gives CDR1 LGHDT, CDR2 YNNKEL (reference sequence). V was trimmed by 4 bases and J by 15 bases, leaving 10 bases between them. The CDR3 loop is CASSLANFLHF. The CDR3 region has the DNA TGTGCCAGCAGCCTAGCCAATTTCCTCCACTTT. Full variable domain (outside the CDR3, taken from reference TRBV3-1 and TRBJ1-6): DTAVSQTPKYLVTQMGNDKSIKCEQNLGHDTMYWYKQDSKKFLKIMFSYNNKELIINETVPNRFSPKSPDKAHLNLHINSLELGDSAVYFCASSLANFLHFGNGTRLTVT.

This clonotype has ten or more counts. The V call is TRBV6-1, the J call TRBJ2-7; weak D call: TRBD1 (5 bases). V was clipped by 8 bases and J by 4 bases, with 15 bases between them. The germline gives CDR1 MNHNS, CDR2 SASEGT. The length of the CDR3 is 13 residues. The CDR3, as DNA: TGTGCCAGCTCGGACAACGAAATTTACGAGCAGTACTTC. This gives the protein CASSDNEIYEQYF.

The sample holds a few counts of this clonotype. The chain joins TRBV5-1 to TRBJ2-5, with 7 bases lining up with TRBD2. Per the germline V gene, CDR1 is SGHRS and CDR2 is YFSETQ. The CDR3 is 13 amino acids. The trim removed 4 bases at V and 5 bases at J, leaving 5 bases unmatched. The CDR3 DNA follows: TGCGCCAGCAGCCGGGGACTACGGGAGACCCAGTACTTC. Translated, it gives CASSRGLRETQYF.

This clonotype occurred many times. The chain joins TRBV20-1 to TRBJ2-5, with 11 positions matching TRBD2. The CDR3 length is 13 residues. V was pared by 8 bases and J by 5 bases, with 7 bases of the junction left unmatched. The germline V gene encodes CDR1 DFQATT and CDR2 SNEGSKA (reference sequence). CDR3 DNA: TGCAGTTTAGCGGGAGGGTTCGGTGAGACCCAGTACTTC. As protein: CSLAGGFGETQYF.

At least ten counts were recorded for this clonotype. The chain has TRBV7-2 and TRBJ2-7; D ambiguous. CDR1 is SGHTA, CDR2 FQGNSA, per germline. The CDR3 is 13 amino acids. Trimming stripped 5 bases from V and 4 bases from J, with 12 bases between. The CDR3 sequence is CASSPGGTYEQYF. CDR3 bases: TGTGCCAGCAGCCCTGGCGGTACGTACGAGCAGTACTTC. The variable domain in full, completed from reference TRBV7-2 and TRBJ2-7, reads GAGVSQSPSNKVTEKGKDVELRCDPISGHTALYWYRQSLGQGLEFLIYFQGNSAPDKSGLPSDRFSAERTGGSVSTLTIQRTQQEDSAVYLCASSPGGTYEQYFGPGTRLTVT.

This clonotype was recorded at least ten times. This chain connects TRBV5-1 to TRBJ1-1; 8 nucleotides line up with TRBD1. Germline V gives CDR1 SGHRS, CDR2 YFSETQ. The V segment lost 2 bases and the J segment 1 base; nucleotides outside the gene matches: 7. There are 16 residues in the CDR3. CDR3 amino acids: CASSFRTGGRNTEAFF. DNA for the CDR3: TGCGCCAGCAGCTTTCGTACAGGGGGTCGGAACACTGAAGCTTTCTTT. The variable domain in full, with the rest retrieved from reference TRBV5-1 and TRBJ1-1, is KAGVTQTPRYLIKTRGQQVTLSCSPISGHRSVSWYQQTPGQGLQFLFEYFSETQRNKGNFPGRFSGRQFSNSRSEMNVSTLELGDSALYLCASSFRTGGRNTEAFFGQGTRLTVV.

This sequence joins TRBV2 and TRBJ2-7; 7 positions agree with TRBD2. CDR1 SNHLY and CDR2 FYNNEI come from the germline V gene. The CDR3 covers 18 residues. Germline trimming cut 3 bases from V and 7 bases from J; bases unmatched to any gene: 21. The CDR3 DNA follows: TGTGCCAGCAGTGATAGAACTAGCGCCAACCGAGGAATATTGGAGCAGTACTTC. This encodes CASSDRTSANRGILEQYF.

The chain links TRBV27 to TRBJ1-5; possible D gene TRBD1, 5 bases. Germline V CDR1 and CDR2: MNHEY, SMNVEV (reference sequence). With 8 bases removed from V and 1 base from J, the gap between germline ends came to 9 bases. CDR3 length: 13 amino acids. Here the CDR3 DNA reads TGTGCCAGCGGGGGGTGGAGCAATCAGCCCCAGCATTTT. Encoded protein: CASGGWSNQPQHF.

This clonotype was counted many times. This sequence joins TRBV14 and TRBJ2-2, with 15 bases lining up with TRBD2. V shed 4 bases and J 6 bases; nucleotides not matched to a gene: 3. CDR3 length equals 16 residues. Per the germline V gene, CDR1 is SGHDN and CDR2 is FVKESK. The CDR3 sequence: CASSRRTSGRAGELFF. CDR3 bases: TGTGCCAGCAGCCGACGGACTAGCGGGAGGGCCGGGGAGCTGTTTTTT.

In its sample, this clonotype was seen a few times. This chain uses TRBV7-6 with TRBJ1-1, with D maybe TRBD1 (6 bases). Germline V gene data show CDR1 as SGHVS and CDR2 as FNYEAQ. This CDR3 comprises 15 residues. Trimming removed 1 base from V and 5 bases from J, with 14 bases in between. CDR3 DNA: TGTGCCAGCAGCTTAGTTGGGGGCGCTGGGACTGAAGCTTTCTTT. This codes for CASSLVGGAGTEAFF. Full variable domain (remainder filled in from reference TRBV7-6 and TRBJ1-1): GAGVSQSPRYKVTKRGQDVALRCDPISGHVSLYWYRQALGQGPEFLTYFNYEAQQDKSGLPNDRFSAERPEGSISTLTIQRTEQRDSAMYRCASSLVGGAGTEAFFGQGTRLTVV.

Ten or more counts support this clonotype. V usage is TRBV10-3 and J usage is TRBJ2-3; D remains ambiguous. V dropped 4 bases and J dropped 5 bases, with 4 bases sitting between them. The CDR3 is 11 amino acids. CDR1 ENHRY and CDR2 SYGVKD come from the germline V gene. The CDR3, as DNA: TGTGCCATCAGTGGGGTAGATACGCAGTATTTT. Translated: CAISGVDTQYF.

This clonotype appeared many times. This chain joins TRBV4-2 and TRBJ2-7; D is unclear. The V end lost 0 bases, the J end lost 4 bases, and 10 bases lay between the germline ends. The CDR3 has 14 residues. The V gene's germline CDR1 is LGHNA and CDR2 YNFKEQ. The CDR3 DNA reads TGTGCCAGCAGCCAAGACTCGCAGCATTACGAGCAGTACTTC. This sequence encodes CASSQDSQHYEQYF.